The clone carrying this T cell receptor beta chain was detected only once. Sequenced by immunoSEQ multiplex PCR; TCRdb stores in-frame clones only, minus some. Of approximately 660,000 clones detected, more than 75% appear once; the ten largest clones hold 0.0095% to 0.011%. These data come from a study of shared T cell receptors in the human thymus. Per the germline V gene, CDR1 is LNHDA and CDR2 is SQIVND (reference sequence). The length of the CDR3 is 14 residues. Trimming shortened V by 7 bases and J by 4 bases, and 13 bases separated the two germline ends. These records were also assigned to another study, of human thymus T cells.

The chain has TRBV19 and TRBJ2-2, with D maybe TRBD2 (6 bases). Sequenced: thymocytes. This sequence originates from a boy younger than two with a congenital heart defect. The CDR3 reads CASTAGLITGELFF. As DNA, the CDR3 is TGTGCCAGTACCGCGGGACTTATCACCGGGGAGCTGTTTTTT.